These 18 T cell receptor beta chains came from one sample sequenced in a study of blood T cell repertoires in COVID-19. The repertoire was sequenced with immunoSEQ multiplex PCR; TCRdb's copy has only in-frame clones and lacks some. The sample shows about 220,000 clones, around 87% of them seen only once. Sequences were obtained from PBMCs or T cells enriched from blood (not recorded which). The receptors derive from a man aged 30-40 years who had been exposed to COVID-19.

The rearrangement uses TRBV18 and TRBJ1-4; no clear D gene. Germline V gene lookup returns CDR1 KGHSH and CDR2 LQKENI. CDR3 length: 12 residues. V lost 5 bases to trimming and J lost 13 bases, with 14 bases between them. CDR3 in amino acids: CASSASVERLFF. The CDR3 nucleotides read TGTGCCAGCTCAGCCTCCGTGGAGAGACTGTTTTTT. The full variable domain, rest sourced from reference TRBV18 and TRBJ1-4, is NAGVMQNPRHLVRRRGQEARLRCSPMKGHSHVYWYRQLPEEGLKFMVYLQKENIIDESGMPKERFSAEFPKEGPSILRIQQVVRGDSAAYFCASSASVERLFFGSGTQLSVL.

This clone has only one observation. The genes are TRBV19 and TRBJ1-2; tentatively, D is TRBD1 (5 bases). Trimming cost V 5 bases and J 4 bases, with 8 bases left between them. The germline CDR1 and CDR2 sequences are LNHDA and SQIVND (reference sequence). This CDR3 has 12 residues. In DNA form, the CDR3 reads TGTGCCAGTAGTCAGGGAGGCTATGGCTACACCTTC. This codes for CASSQGGYGYTF.

The chain's CDR3 is CASSVGRSQETQYF. The DNA for the CDR3 is TGTGCCAGCAGCGTAGGACGGAGCCAAGAGACCCAGTACTTC. The chain carries TRBV11-3 and TRBJ2-5, with D unclear. This CDR3 region has 14 residues. The V end was cut by 5 bases, the J end by 1 base, with 11 bases between. Germline V gene data show CDR1 as SGHNT and CDR2 as YENEEA.

The chain couples TRBV29-1 to TRBJ1-2; D remains unclear. The ends were cut back, 5 bases at V and 4 bases at J, with 8 bases in the middle. Germline V CDR1 and CDR2: SQVTM, ANQGSEA. The CDR3 spans 11 residues. Here the CDR3 DNA reads TGCAGCGTTACTAGTTCCTATGGCTACACCTTC. Amino acid sequence: CSVTSSYGYTF. Full variable domain (remainder filled in from reference TRBV29-1 and TRBJ1-2): SAVISQKPSRDICQRGTSLTIQCQVDSQVTMMFWYRQQPGQSLTLIATANQGSEATYESGFVIDKFPISRPNLTFSTLTVSNMSPEDSSIYLCSVTSSYGYTFGSGTRLTVV.

This rearrangement joins TRBV27 to TRBJ2-1, with 9 bases aligning to TRBD1. This CDR3 spans 16 amino acids. CDR1 is MNHEY and CDR2 is SMNVEV in the germline V gene (reference sequence). The V and J ends lost 5 bases and 6 bases, in that order; junction bases with no gene match: 11. In DNA, the CDR3 is TGTGCCAGCAGTACGGGACAGGGCACCCCGTCCAATGAGCAGTTCTTC. Encoded protein: CASSTGQGTPSNEQFF.

CDR3 nucleotides: TGCAGCGCCTCACTAGCTCTGGAGACTGAAGCTTTCTTT. Amino acid sequence: CSASLALETEAFF. The chain carries TRBV29-1 and TRBJ1-1; no clear D. CDR3 length: 13 amino acids. Germline V CDR1 and CDR2: SQVTM, ANQGSEA. Between the trimmed V and J ends, which lost 7 bases and 5 bases, there was a span of 17 bases.

The rearrangement joins TRBV11-1 to TRBJ2-7, with D perhaps matching TRBD1 (6 bases). The germline V and J ends were trimmed by 5 bases and 0 bases, with 11 bases remaining between them. This CDR3 comprises 14 residues. Germline CDR1 and CDR2: SGHAT and FQDESV (reference sequence). The CDR3 protein is CASSKTGHSYEQYF. In DNA form, the CDR3 reads TGTGCCAGCAGCAAAACAGGGCACTCCTACGAGCAGTACTTC. The full variable domain, rest sourced from reference TRBV11-1 and TRBJ2-7, is EAEVAQSPRYKITEKSQAVAFWCDPISGHATLYWYRQILGQGPELLVQFQDESVVDDSQLPKDRFSAERLKGVDSTLKIQPAELGDSAMYLCASSKTGHSYEQYFGPGTRLTVT.

This chain connects TRBV29-1 to TRBJ2-1; 8 positions match TRBD2. V shed 2 bases and J 5 bases; nucleotides not matched to a gene: 8. CDR3 length: 15 residues. Looked up from germline, CDR1 is SQVTM and CDR2 is ANQGSEA. CDR3 nucleotide sequence: TGCAGCGTTGAATTTCCAGCGGGGGCTGACAATGAGCAGTTCTTC. Amino acids: CSVEFPAGADNEQFF.

The rearrangement uses TRBV27 and TRBJ1-2, with a weak D call TRBD1 (5 bases). There are 13 residues in the CDR3. V shed 5 bases and J shed 4 bases, with 11 bases lying between them. Germline V lookup: CDR1 MNHEY, CDR2 SMNVEV (reference sequence). The CDR3 reads CASSEHGGYGYTF. The CDR3 nucleotides read TGTGCCAGCAGTGAGCACGGGGGCTATGGCTACACCTTC.

J is TRBJ1-3 and V is TRBV7-5; TRBD1, as called in the table, went unchecked against the DNA. TRBV7-5 is assigned pseudogene status. The length of the CDR3 is 16 residues. The CDR3 nucleotides are TGTGTCAGAAGCCCCCAGGCGACAGGCCCCGGGGACACCATATATTTT. Translation: CVRSPQATGPGDTIYF.

This chain links TRBV7-2 with TRBJ2-5; D remains unclear. The V and J ends lost 1 base and 4 bases respectively, with 13 bases between them. Germline V gene lookup returns CDR1 SGHTA and CDR2 FQGNSA. This CDR3 spans 15 amino acids. The CDR3 bases are TGTGCCAGCAGCTTAGTAGTTAGATCGGGAGAGACCCAGTACTTC. Its translation: CASSLVVRSGETQYF. The full variable domain, rest sourced from reference TRBV7-2 and TRBJ2-5, is GAGVSQSPSNKVTEKGKDVELRCDPISGHTALYWYRQSLGQGLEFLIYFQGNSAPDKSGLPSDRFSAERTGGSVSTLTIQRTQQEDSAVYLCASSLVVRSGETQYFGPGTRLLVL.

J is TRBJ1-2 and V is TRBV3-1 (or the pseudogene TRBV3-2); no firm D call. The germline CDR1 and CDR2 sequences are LGHDT and YNNKEL (reference sequence). CDR3 length equals 11 residues. The germline V and J ends were trimmed by 1 base and 8 bases, with 5 bases remaining between them. The CDR3 here is CASSQALGYTF. The CDR3 DNA reads as TGTGCCAGCAGCCAAGCGTTAGGCTACACCTTC.

The J gene is TRBJ1-2, the V gene TRBV19; 7 bases align to TRBD1. This CDR3 comprises 16 residues. V lost 5 bases, J lost 1 base, and 10 bases stayed unmatched. CDR1 and CDR2 (germline): LNHDA, SQIVND (reference sequence). The chain's CDR3 is CASSPDREALNYGYTF. The CDR3 DNA sequence: TGTGCCAGTAGTCCAGACAGGGAGGCACTTAACTATGGCTACACCTTC.

V and J are TRBV28 and TRBJ2-7; D possibly corresponds to TRBD2 (6 bases). The CDR3 spans 14 residues. V was cut by 6 bases and J by 6 bases, with 18 bases left in between. Germline CDR1 MDHEN, CDR2 SYDVKM. Written as DNA, the CDR3 is TGTGCCAGCAGCCCCGGGACTTATCCCTTCGAGCAGTACTTC. Protein: CASSPGTYPFEQYF.

In regard to this clone: Germline is not matched at one junction end, which may reflect a read error. This chain links TRBV5-6 with TRBJ2-7; TRBD1 agrees at 8 bases. The germline V gene encodes CDR1 SGHDT and CDR2 YYEEEE. The length of the CDR3 is 14 residues. CDR3 nucleotides: TGTGCCAGCAGCTTTCTTCCGACAGGGGCGGAGCGGGACTTC. Translating it yields CASSFLPTGAERDF.

Relative to its sample, this clone is large. The chain recombines TRBV6-5 with TRBJ2-7; D not certain. Germline V gene sequence: CDR1 MNHEY, CDR2 SVGAGI. CDR3 length equals 10 residues. The germline V and J ends were trimmed by 8 bases and 6 bases, with 8 bases remaining between them. CDR3 sequence (DNA): TGTGCCAGCGGCGACACCGAGCAGTACTTC. It specifies CASGDTEQYF.

The CDR3 sequence is CASSAHRTGDYGYTF. For the CDR3, the DNA is TGTGCCAGCAGCGCGCATAGGACAGGGGACTATGGCTACACCTTC. The chain recombines TRBV9 with TRBJ1-2; 9 nucleotides align to TRBD1. Trimming took 3 bases from V and 3 from J; bases not matched to a gene: 6. The CDR3 covers 15 residues. Germline assignment: CDR1 SGDLS and CDR2 YYNGEE.

V and J are TRBV5-1 and TRBJ2-5; 9 bases match TRBD1. V dropped 0 bases and J dropped 5; count of bases not matched to a gene: 8. Germline CDR1 and CDR2: SGHRS and YFSETQ. This CDR3 has 16 residues. The CDR3 region is CASSLAAGTGFETQYF. For the CDR3, the DNA is TGCGCCAGCAGCTTGGCCGCCGGGACAGGGTTTGAGACCCAGTACTTC.